A selection of T cell receptor beta chains follows, all from one sample in a study of T cell responses to AZD1222 COVID-19 vaccine. Method: immunoSEQ multiplex PCR; TCRdb's copy keeps in-frame clones and lacks some. Of 150,000 to 200,000 clones listed, under 95% were seen once; the top ten hold more than 1%. The material was peripheral blood, obtained 28 days after the second AZD1222 dose. Every receptor here comes from an adult who received the AZD1222 COVID-19 vaccine. The CDR3 runs from the conserved cysteine through the conserved F or W. The order of the fields is J gene, D gene, V gene, CDR3 protein, CDR3 DNA. The D gene is left open where the match is weak.

TRBJ2-1 NA TRBV7-2 CASSLIKHPYNEQFF TGTGCCAGCAGCTTGATAAAGCACCCTTACAATGAGCAGTTCTTC
TRBJ1-1 TRBD1 TRBV27 CASSLRGLTGASNTEAFF TGTGCCAGCAGTTTAAGGGGCCTGACAGGGGCTTCGAACACTGAAGCTTTCTTT
TRBJ2-5 NA TRBV4-1 CASSQPARAETQYF TGCGCCAGCAGCCAACCTGCTAGGGCCGAGACCCAGTACTTC
TRBJ1-1 TRBD1 TRBV10-3 CAISGTAGGTEAFF TGTGCCATCAGTGGAACCGCAGGGGGCACTGAAGCTTTCTTT
TRBJ1-5 NA TRBV7-2 CASSYHVSNQPQHF TGTGCCAGCAGCTATCATGTGAGCAATCAGCCCCAGCATTTT
TRBJ2-3 NA TRBV10-3 CAISLFPDTQYF TGTGCCATCAGCCTGTTCCCAGATACGCAGTATTTT
TRBJ1-2 NA TRBV2 CASSRTGMGGYTF TGTGCCAGCAGCAGGACGGGAATGGGGGGCTACACCTTC
TRBJ1-2 TRBD1 TRBV6-5 CASTSWADRDYGYTF TGTGCCAGCACCTCCTGGGCGGACAGGGACTATGGCTACACCTTC
TRBJ1-2 NA TRBV5-1 CASSSGPGGAGYTF TGCGCCAGCAGCTCGGGCCCCGGAGGGGCTGGCTACACCTTC
TRBJ2-1 TRBD2 TRBV6-6 CASTLQSGGKQFF TGTGCCAGCACCCTACAGAGCGGGGGGAAGCAGTTCTTC
TRBJ2-7 NA TRBV12-3/TRBV12-4 CASSLRTTYEQYF TGTGCCAGCAGTTTACGGACCACCTACGAGCAGTACTTC
TRBJ1-1 NA TRBV27 CASSLTLNTEAFF TGTGCCAGCAGTTTAACACTGAACACTGAAGCTTTCTTT
TRBJ1-1 NA TRBV5-1 CASTEPERDEAFF TGCGCCAGCACTGAACCGGAAAGGGATGAAGCTTTCTTT
TRBJ1-4 NA TRBV15 CATSRGSLEKLFF TGTGCCACCAGCAGAGGTTCTTTGGAGAAACTGTTTTTT
TRBJ1-5 NA TRBV12-3/TRBV12-4 CASSYRNQPQHF TGTGCCAGCAGTTACCGCAATCAGCCCCAGCATTTT
TRBJ1-1 NA TRBV6-5 CASNVLSRDTEAFF TGTGCCAGCAATGTATTAAGTCGGGATACTGAAGCTTTCTTT
TRBJ1-2 TRBD1 TRBV3-1/TRBV3-2 CASSQRQGFYGYTF TGTGCCAGCAGCCAGCGACAGGGATTTTATGGCTACACCTTC
TRBJ1-4 NA TRBV7-2 CASSLDVDEKLFF TGTGCCAGCAGCTTAGATGTGGACGAAAAACTGTTTTTT
TRBJ2-2 NA TRBV5-8 CASSQGPAGELFF TGTGCCAGCAGCCAGGGCCCCGCCGGGGAGCTGTTTTTT
TRBJ2-1 NA TRBV7-9 CASRPNRDWDNEQFF TGTGCCAGCAGGCCAAACAGGGACTGGGACAATGAGCAGTTCTTC
TRBJ1-1 NA TRBV5-1 CASSSGTPEAFF TGCGCCAGCAGCTCCGGGACCCCTGAAGCTTTCTTT
TRBJ1-1 TRBD1 TRBV29-1 CSVEGQGNTEAFF TGCAGCGTCGAAGGACAGGGGAACACTGAAGCTTTCTTT
TRBJ1-6 NA TRBV23-1 CASSPPWTVSSYNSPLHF TGCGCCAGCAGTCCGCCTTGGACAGTTAGCTCCTATAATTCACCCCTCCACTTT
TRBJ1-5 NA TRBV3-1/TRBV3-2 CASSQDLEGNQPQHF TGTGCCAGCAGCCAAGATCTGGAGGGCAATCAGCCCCAGCATTTT
TRBJ1-1 NA TRBV11-2 CASSFYREETEAFF TGTGCCAGCAGCTTTTACAGGGAAGAAACTGAAGCTTTCTTT
TRBJ2-6 NA TRBV5-4 CASSLGRQSGANVLTF TGTGCCAGCAGCTTGGGACGTCAGTCTGGGGCCAACGTCCTGACTTTC
TRBJ1-5 NA TRBV19 CASSIRREQPQHF TGTGCCAGTAGTATAAGAAGGGAGCAGCCCCAGCATTTT
TRBJ2-7 NA TRBV7-6 CASSLGVSGAYEQYF TGTGCCAGCAGCTTAGGCGTTTCGGGGGCCTACGAGCAGTACTTC
TRBJ2-1 TRBD1 TRBV2 CASSANRGNEQFF TGTGCCAGCAGCGCGAACAGGGGAAATGAGCAGTTCTTC
TRBJ2-7 NA TRBV9 CASSHPKGTGKSYEQYF TGTGCCAGCAGCCATCCAAAGGGGACGGGTAAATCCTACGAGCAGTACTTC
TRBJ2-2 NA TRBV2 CASSPGRVAGELFF TGTGCCAGCAGCCCGGGACGGGTGGCCGGGGAGCTGTTTTTT
TRBJ2-5 TRBD2 TRBV7-6 CASSLAGAHQETQYF TGTGCCAGCAGTTTAGCGGGGGCCCACCAAGAGACCCAGTACTTC
TRBJ2-7 NA TRBV10-3 CAISAGGGSYEQYF TGTGCCATCAGTGCTGGAGGAGGTTCCTACGAGCAGTACTTC
TRBJ1-2 NA TRBV3-1/TRBV3-2 CASSQVGRRTGYTF TGTGCCAGCAGCCAAGTAGGCCGGCGGACGGGCTACACCTTC
TRBJ2-6 NA TRBV11-2 CASSLVRRISGANVLTF TGTGCCAGCAGCTTAGTGAGACGGATCTCTGGGGCCAACGTCCTGACTTTC